The next 16 T cell receptor beta chains were all read from a single sample in a study of response to subunit inactivated influenza vaccine. TCRdb reanalysed the RT-PCR reads using MiXCR and keeps one entry per CDR3 protein. The sample gives 600,000 to 850,000 distinct CDR3 sequences, 14% of which show up once; less than 9% is in the top ten. Sequencing used PBMCs from blood, obtained 14 to 15 days before vaccination. These receptor sequences come from a man in his forties or fifties who received an inactivated influenza vaccine.

This clonotype occurred a few times. The rearrangement uses TRBV4-3 and TRBJ1-2, with 10 positions matching TRBD1. With V trimmed by 0 bases and J by 8 bases, 3 bases remained unmatched. From germline, CDR1 is LGHNA and CDR2 YSLEER. CDR3 length: 14 residues. The CDR3 spells CASSQDGDRGGYTF. Here the CDR3 DNA reads TGCGCCAGCAGCCAAGACGGGGACAGGGGCGGCTACACCTTC.

The rearrangement joins TRBV3-1 to TRBJ2-1; TRBD2 matches 8 bases. The V gene's germline CDR1 is LGHDT and CDR2 YNNKEL (reference sequence). The J segment lost 9 bases and the V segment lost 1 base, leaving 8 bases of the junction unmatched. This CDR3 is 15 amino acids long. CDR3 in DNA: TGTGCCAGCAGCCAAGCTAGCTTCCGGGAGGGTGAGCAGTTCTTC. Its translation: CASSQASFREGEQFF.

A few counts support this clonotype. The chain couples TRBV7-2 to TRBJ2-5; 11 bases are shared with TRBD1. The CDR3 is made up of 15 amino acids. The V and J ends lost 1 base and 5 bases, in that order; junction bases with no gene match: 3. In germline, CDR1 is SGHTA, CDR2 FQGNSA. The CDR3 nucleotides read TGTGCCAGCAGCTTAGGGGACAGGGGGTTTGAGACCCAGTACTTC. It yields the protein CASSLGDRGFETQYF.

This clonotype was observed a few times. The gene calls are TRBV19 and TRBJ2-2; tentatively, D is TRBD1 (5 bases). This CDR3 is built from 16 residues. V gave up 7 bases and J gave up 2 bases, with 17 bases separating them. Germline CDR1 and CDR2: LNHDA and SQIVND (reference sequence). CDR3 nucleotides: TGTGCCAGTATCCGAACCCCCAGGGAAAACACCGGGGAGCTGTTTTTT. Its protein product is CASIRTPRENTGELFF.

The V call is TRBV6-1, the J call TRBJ1-2; D remains unclear. The CDR3 has 13 residues. With 5 bases removed from V and 2 bases from J, the gap between germline ends came to 9 bases. Looked up from germline, CDR1 is MNHNS and CDR2 is SASEGT. The CDR3 sequence is CASSPTLNYGYTF. The DNA for the CDR3 is TGTGCCAGCAGTCCGACACTGAACTATGGCTACACCTTC.

The rearrangement links TRBV18 to TRBJ2-1, with a possible D match to TRBD2 (5 bases). The CDR3 extends over 15 amino acids. V was trimmed by 6 bases and J by 3 bases, leaving 15 bases between them. From germline, CDR1 is KGHSH and CDR2 LQKENI. CDR3 DNA: TGTGCCAGCTCCCTAACGCCAGGACTCTACAATGAGCAGTTCTTC. This gives the protein CASSLTPGLYNEQFF.

The chain links TRBV21-1 to TRBJ2-7; TRBD1, as called in the table, went unchecked against the DNA. TRBV21-1 counts as a pseudogene. The CDR3 covers 16 residues. The DNA for the CDR3 is TGTGCCAGCAGCAAAGGAAAGACAGGGGCAGGGTACGAGCAGTACTTC. Translation gives CASSKGKTGAGYEQYF.

This clonotype was found a few times. The chain uses TRBV7-9 and TRBJ2-7; unclear D gene. Trimming cost V 3 bases and J 6 bases, with 9 bases left between them. Germline CDR1 SEHNR, CDR2 FQNEAQ (reference sequence). This CDR3 spans 12 amino acids. In DNA, the CDR3 is TGTGCCAGCAGCTTTCCAGGCCGCGAGCAGTACTTC. Its translation is CASSFPGREQYF.

Many counts were recorded for this clonotype. CDR3 in amino acids: CASSYRDNGQPQHF. CDR3 in DNA: TGTGCCAGCAGTTATCGGGACAATGGGCAGCCCCAGCATTTT. V usage is TRBV6-5 and J usage is TRBJ1-5, with D tentatively TRBD1 (6 bases). The CDR3 runs 14 residues. Germline V lookup: CDR1 MNHEY, CDR2 SVGAGI. V lost 3 bases and J 7 bases, leaving 13 bases between the germline ends.

The chain carries TRBV2 and TRBJ1-6, with D unresolved. Germline CDR1 and CDR2: SNHLY and FYNNEI. Trimming took 8 bases from V and 0 from J, leaving 14 bases between them. The CDR3 spans 16 residues. DNA of the CDR3: TGTGCCAGCTTAGATTGGGAGAGCTCCTATAATTCACCCCTCCACTTT. Amino acids: CASLDWESSYNSPLHF.

A few counts support this clonotype. This rearrangement joins TRBV6-2 or TRBV6-3 to TRBJ2-3; D call uncertain. The V gene's germline CDR1 is MNHEY and CDR2 SVGEGT. V lost 6 bases and J lost 2, with 15 bases in between. There are 15 residues in the CDR3. The CDR3 DNA is TGTGCCAGCAGCCCGGGCCAGACGATCACAGATACGCAGTATTTT. Translating it yields CASSPGQTITDTQYF.

The V call is TRBV11-2, the J call TRBJ2-2; 8 bases are a match to TRBD1. Germline CDR1 and CDR2: SGHAT and FQNNGV. This CDR3 comprises 16 residues. V shed 1 base and J 5 bases; nucleotides not matched to a gene: 6. The CDR3 nucleotides read TGTGCCAGCAGCTTAGGTCTCAGGGGGCGTACCGGGGAGCTGTTTTTT. Protein product: CASSLGLRGRTGELFF.

This clonotype was found a few times. The chain recombines TRBV10-1 with TRBJ2-3, with D hard to call. Germline V CDR1 and CDR2: WNHNN, SYGVQD (reference sequence). The CDR3 length is 12 residues. Deletions cut 3 bases from V and 8 bases from J, with 9 bases between. In nucleotides, the CDR3 is TGCGCCAGCAGTGACCTCCGCAGTACGCAGTATTTT. Protein: CASSDLRSTQYF.

This clonotype appeared many times. The gene calls are TRBV6-5 and TRBJ2-5, with 15 nucleotides matching TRBD2. V dropped 4 bases and J dropped 0; count of bases not matched to a gene: 6. The length of the CDR3 is 18 residues. The germline gives CDR1 MNHEY, CDR2 SVGAGI. In DNA, the CDR3 is TGTGCCAGCAGTTCCCCCGGACTAGCGGGGGGGTACCAAGAGACCCAGTACTTC. This translates into CASSSPGLAGGYQETQYF.

In its sample, this clonotype was seen a few times. V usage is TRBV12-3 or TRBV12-4 and J usage is TRBJ2-3; D unresolved. Trimming cost V 7 bases and J 1 base, with 12 bases left between them. The CDR3 covers 14 residues. For the CDR3, the DNA is TGTGCCAGCACTCCCGCGACTGGCACAGATACGCAGTATTTT. This gives the protein CASTPATGTDTQYF.

The rearrangement uses TRBV12-3 or TRBV12-4 and TRBJ2-7; 7 bases are shared with TRBD1. This CDR3 is 13 amino acids long. Trimming at V came to 6 bases and at J to 6 bases, leaving 8 bases not matched to a gene. The CDR3 nucleotides are TGTGCCAGCAGAACCCGGGACAGCGGCGAGCAGTACTTC. Translation: CASRTRDSGEQYF.